Sequencing of this TCR beta chain was carried out in a study of CD8 T cells in ankylosing spondylitis. The V end lost 5 bases, the J end lost 3 bases, and 14 bases lay between the germline ends. Germline V gives CDR1 SGHTA, CDR2 FQGNSA. The CDR3 contains 15 residues. This clonotype turned up a few times. Its antigen is undetermined. Study-wide findings and caveats: Disease-linked clones, CD8+, were relatively rare in peripheral blood. Past research had described some motif variants in reactive arthritis synovial fluid and blood. Clones tied to disease were said to be significantly enriched in matched ankylosing spondylitis synovial fluid. For ankylosing spondylitis blood, a TCR beta motif of roughly 8 highly homologous variants appeared characteristic.

Molecular-barcoded quantitative 5'-RACE produced these TCR beta libraries. TCRdb re-derived calls from the 5' RACE reads in MiXCR, one entry per CDR3 protein. Here the sample spans around 890,000 distinct CDR3 sequences, roughly 12% being singletons. The source material was blood, either unsorted or a sorted T cell fraction (not recorded which). This clonotype originated in a male donor with ankylosing spondylitis. The chain couples TRBV7-2 to TRBJ2-1; D might be TRBD2 (6 bases). CDR3 loop: CASSKTGGIYNEQFF. Here the CDR3 DNA reads TGTGCCAGCAGCAAAACTGGAGGGATCTACAATGAGCAGTTCTTC.